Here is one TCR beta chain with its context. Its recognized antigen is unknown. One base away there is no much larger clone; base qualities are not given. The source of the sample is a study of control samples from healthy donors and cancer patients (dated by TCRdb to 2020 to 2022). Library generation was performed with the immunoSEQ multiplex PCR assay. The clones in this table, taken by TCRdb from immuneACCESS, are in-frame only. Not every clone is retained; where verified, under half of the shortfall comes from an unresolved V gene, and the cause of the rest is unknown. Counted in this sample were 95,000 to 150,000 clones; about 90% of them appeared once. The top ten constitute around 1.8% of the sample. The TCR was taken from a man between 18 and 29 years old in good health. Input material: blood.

The CDR3 protein: CASSPFLNQPQHF. In nucleotide form, the sequence is TGTGCCAGCAGCCCCTTTCTCAATCAGCCCCAGCATTTT. Recombination linked TRBV7-9 to TRBJ1-5, with the D gene not clear enough to name. According to the germline V gene (reference sequence), CDR1 reads SEHNR and CDR2 reads FQNEAQ. Relative to germline, V is 5 bases shorter and J is 3 bases shorter, with 8 bases between their ends. The CDR3 runs 13 amino acids, cysteine and phenylalanine included. The read is trimmed to its CDR3 DNA, 39 bases read in frame from base 1.